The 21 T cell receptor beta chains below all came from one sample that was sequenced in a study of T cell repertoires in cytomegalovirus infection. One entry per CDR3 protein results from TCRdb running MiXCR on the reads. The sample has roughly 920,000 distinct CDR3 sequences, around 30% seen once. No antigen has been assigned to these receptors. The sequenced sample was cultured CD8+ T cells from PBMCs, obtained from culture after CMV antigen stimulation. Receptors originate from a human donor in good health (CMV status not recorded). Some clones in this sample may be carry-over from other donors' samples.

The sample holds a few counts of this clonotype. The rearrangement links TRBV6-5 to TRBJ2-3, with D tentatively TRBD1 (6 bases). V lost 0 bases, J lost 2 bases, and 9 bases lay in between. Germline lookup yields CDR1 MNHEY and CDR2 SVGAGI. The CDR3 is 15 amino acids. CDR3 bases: TGTGCCAGCAGTTACTCACAGGGTATCACAGATACGCAGTATTTT. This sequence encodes CASSYSQGITDTQYF.

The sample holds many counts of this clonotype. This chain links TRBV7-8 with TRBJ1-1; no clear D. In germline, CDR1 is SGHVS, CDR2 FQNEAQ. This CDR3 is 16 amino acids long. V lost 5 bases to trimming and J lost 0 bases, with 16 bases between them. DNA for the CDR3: TGTGCCAGCAGCCCAGTTGGGAGTATCATGAACACTGAAGCTTTCTTT. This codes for CASSPVGSIMNTEAFF.

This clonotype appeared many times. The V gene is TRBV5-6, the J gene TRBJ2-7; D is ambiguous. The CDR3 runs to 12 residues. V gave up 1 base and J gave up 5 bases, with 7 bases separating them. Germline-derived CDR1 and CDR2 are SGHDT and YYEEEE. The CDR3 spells CASSLWVHEQYF. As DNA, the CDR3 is TGTGCCAGCAGCTTGTGGGTGCACGAGCAGTACTTC.

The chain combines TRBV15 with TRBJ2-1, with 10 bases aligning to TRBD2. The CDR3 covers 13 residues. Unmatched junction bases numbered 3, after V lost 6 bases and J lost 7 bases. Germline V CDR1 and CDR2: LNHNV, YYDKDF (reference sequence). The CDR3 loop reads CATRQRGGNEQFF. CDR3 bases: TGTGCCACCAGACAGCGGGGGGGGAATGAGCAGTTCTTC.

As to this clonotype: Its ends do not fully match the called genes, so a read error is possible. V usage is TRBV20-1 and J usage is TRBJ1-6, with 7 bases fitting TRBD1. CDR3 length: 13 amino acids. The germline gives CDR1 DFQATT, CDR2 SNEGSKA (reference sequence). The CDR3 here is CSAPDRVDSPLHF. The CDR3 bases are TGTAGTGCTCCAGACAGGGTAGACTCACCCCTCCACTTT.

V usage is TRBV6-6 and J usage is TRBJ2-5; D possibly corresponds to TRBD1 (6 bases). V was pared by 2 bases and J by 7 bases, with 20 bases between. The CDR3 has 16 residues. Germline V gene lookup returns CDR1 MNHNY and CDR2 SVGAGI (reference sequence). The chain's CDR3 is CASSYTDRPPRGTQYF. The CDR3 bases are TGTGCCAGCAGTTACACCGACAGGCCCCCGAGAGGGACCCAGTACTTC.

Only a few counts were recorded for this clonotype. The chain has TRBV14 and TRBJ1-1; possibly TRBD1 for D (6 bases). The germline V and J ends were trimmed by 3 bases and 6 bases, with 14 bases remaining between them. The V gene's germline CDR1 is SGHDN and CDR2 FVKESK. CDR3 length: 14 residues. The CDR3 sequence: CASSQVTGLAEAFF. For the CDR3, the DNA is TGTGCCAGCAGCCAGGTTACAGGGTTGGCTGAAGCTTTCTTT.

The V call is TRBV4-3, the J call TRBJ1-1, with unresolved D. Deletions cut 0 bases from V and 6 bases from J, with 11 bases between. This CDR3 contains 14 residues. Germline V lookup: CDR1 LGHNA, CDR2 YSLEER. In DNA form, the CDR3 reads TGCGCCAGCAGCCAAGACGGGGAGGGTTCTGAAGCTTTCTTT. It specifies CASSQDGEGSEAFF.

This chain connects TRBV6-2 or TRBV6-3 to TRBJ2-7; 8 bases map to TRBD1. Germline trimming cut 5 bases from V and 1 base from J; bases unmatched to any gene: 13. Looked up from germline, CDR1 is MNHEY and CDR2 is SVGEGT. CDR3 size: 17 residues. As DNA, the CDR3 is TGTGCCAGCAGTCGCCCGGGCCGGACAGGGTTTTCCTACGAGCAGTACTTC. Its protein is CASSRPGRTGFSYEQYF.

The CDR3 nucleotides read TGTGCCAGCAGCTATCAGGGGTTTCAGGGTGAAAAACTGTTTTTT. This translates into CASSYQGFQGEKLFF. This chain joins TRBV5-4 and TRBJ1-4, with D tentatively TRBD1 (6 bases). V dropped 3 bases and J dropped 7 bases, with 16 bases sitting between them. The CDR3 totals 15 residues. The germline gives CDR1 SGHNT, CDR2 YYREEE (reference sequence).

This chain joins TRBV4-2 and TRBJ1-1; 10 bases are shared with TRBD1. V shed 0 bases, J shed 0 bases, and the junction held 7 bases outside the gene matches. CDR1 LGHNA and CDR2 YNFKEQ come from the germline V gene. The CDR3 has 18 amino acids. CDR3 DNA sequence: TGTGCCAGCAGCCAAGAGTGGACAGGGGGACCCTTGAACACTGAAGCTTTCTTT. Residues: CASSQEWTGGPLNTEAFF.

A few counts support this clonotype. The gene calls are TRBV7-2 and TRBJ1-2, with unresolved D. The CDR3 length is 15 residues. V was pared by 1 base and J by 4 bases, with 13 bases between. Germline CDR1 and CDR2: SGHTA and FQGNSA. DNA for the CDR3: TGTGCCAGCAGCTTAGAAGGGTTTTTTGGCTATGGCTACACCTTC. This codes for CASSLEGFFGYGYTF.

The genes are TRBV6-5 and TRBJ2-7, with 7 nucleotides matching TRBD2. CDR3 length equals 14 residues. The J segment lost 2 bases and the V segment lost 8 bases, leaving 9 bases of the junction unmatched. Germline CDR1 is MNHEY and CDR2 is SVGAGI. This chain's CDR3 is CASAVGEGTYEQYF. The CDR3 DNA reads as TGTGCCAGCGCGGTGGGGGAGGGAACCTACGAGCAGTACTTC.

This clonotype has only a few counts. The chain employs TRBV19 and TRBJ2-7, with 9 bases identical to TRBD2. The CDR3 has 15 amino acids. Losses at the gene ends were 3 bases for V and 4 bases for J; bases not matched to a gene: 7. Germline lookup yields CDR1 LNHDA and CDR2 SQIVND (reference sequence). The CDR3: CASSIGLAGIYEQYV. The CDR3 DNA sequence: TGTGCCAGTAGTATCGGGCTAGCGGGAATATACGAGCAGTACGTC.

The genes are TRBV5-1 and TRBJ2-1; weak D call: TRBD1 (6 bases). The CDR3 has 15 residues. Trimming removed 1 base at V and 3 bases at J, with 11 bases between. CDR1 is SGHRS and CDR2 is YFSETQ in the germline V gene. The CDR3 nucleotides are TGCGCCAGCAGCTTGTGGCAGGGGCTCTACAATGAGCAGTTCTTC. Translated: CASSLWQGLYNEQFF.

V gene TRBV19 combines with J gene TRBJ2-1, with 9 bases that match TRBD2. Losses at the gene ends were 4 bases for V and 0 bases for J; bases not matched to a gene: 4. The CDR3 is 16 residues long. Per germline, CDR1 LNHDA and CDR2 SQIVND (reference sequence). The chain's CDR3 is CASSKTAGGSYNEQFF. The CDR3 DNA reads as TGTGCCAGTAGTAAAACAGCGGGGGGCTCCTACAATGAGCAGTTCTTC.

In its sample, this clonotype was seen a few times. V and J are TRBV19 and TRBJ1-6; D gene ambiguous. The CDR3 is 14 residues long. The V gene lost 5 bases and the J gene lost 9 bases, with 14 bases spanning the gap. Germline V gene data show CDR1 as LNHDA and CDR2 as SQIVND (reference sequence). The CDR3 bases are TGTGCCAGTAGTGCAGTGATGGGCGGTTCACCCCTCCACTTT. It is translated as CASSAVMGGSPLHF.

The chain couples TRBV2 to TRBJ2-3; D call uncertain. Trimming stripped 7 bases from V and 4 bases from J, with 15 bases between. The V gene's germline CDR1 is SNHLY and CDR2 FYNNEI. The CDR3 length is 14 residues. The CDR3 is CASIVSLRSDTQYF. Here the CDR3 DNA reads TGTGCCAGCATAGTGTCCCTAAGATCAGATACGCAGTATTTT. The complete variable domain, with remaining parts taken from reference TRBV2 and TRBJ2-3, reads EPEVTQTPSHQVTQMGQEVILRCVPISNHLYFYWYRQILGQKVEFLVSFYNNEISEKSEIFDDQFSVERPDGSNFTLKIRSTKLEDSAMYFCASIVSLRSDTQYFGPGTRLTVL.

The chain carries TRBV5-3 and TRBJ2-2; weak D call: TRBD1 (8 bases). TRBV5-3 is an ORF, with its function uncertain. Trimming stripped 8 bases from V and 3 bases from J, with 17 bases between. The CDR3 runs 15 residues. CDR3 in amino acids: CASNDRGGDTGELFF. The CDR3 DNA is TGTGCCAGCAATGACAGGGGAGGGGACACCGGGGAGCTGTTTTTT.

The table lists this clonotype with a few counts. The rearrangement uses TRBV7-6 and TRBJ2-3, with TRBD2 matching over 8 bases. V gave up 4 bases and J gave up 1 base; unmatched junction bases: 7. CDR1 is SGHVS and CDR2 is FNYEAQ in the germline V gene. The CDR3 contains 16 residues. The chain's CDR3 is CASSSLAGPGTDTQYF. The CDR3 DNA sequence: TGTGCCAGCAGCTCGTTAGCGGGGCCGGGCACAGATACGCAGTATTTT.

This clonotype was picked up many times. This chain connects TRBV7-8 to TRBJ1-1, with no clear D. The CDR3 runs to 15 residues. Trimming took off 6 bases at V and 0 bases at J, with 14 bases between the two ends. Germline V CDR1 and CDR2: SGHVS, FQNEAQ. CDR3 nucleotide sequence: TGTGCCAGCAGTCTCCTACGGAAAATGAACACTGAAGCTTTCTTT. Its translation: CASSLLRKMNTEAFF.